Sequencing of this T cell receptor (beta chain) was carried out in a study of CD8+ T cells in alopecia areata. In regard to this clone: The antigen remains unidentified.

The length of the CDR3 is 14 residues. Unmatched junction bases numbered 6, after V lost 7 bases and J lost 3 bases. Germline V gene data show CDR1 as LNHDA and CDR2 as SQIVND (reference sequence). Broader study findings: Tofacitinib produced a significant decrease in scalp clonality and in expanded CD8+ clones among the top 100.

Described treatment: oral pan-JAK inhibitor, 5-10 mg twice daily. It was from alopecia areata patients that lesional scalp punch biopsies and peripheral blood were collected. cDNA reverse transcribed from extracted RNA served as the sequencing template. Sequencing used immunoSEQ multiplex PCR; TCRdb keeps in-frame clones, though not all of them. Found here are 85,000 to 110,000 clones, around 86% of them singletons; the top ten hold approximately 12%. The sequences come from CD8+ T cells sorted from blood, collected around week 34, from a patient treated with tofacitinib. This clonotype originated in a human donor with alopecia areata. The chain links TRBV19 to TRBJ2-1, with 7 bases identical to TRBD2. The CDR3 DNA reads TGTGCCAGTACGATGGGGGGGGACTACAATGAGCAGTTCTTC. It specifies CASTMGGDYNEQFF. The whole variable domain, filled in from reference TRBV19 and TRBJ2-1, reads DGGITQSPKYLFRKEGQNVTLSCEQNLNHDAMYWYRQDPGQGLRLIYYSQIVNDFQKGDIAEGYSVSREKKESFPLTVTSAQKNPTAFYLCASTMGGDYNEQFFGPGTRLTVL.